The source of this TCR beta chain is a study of beta chain features in type 1 diabetes. The CDR3 has 14 residues. J gave up 3 bases and V 4 bases, and 2 bases lay outside the gene matches. CDR1 and CDR2 (germline): SEHNR, FQNEAQ (reference sequence). Expressed TCRB transcripts were sequenced after all isolated RNA was converted to cDNA. The data were produced by immunoSEQ multiplex PCR, yet TCRdb's version contains in-frame clones alone and is incomplete. The sample lists some 180,000 clones; approximately 13% were seen once. The sequenced sample was central memory CD4+ T cells from blood. The TCR was taken from a woman aged 18-35 years in good health. V is TRBV7-9 and J is TRBJ1-2; 10 nucleotides match TRBD1. The CDR3 here is CASSSDRGDYGYTF. The CDR3 DNA reads as TGTGCCAGCAGCTCGGACAGGGGGGACTATGGCTACACCTTC.